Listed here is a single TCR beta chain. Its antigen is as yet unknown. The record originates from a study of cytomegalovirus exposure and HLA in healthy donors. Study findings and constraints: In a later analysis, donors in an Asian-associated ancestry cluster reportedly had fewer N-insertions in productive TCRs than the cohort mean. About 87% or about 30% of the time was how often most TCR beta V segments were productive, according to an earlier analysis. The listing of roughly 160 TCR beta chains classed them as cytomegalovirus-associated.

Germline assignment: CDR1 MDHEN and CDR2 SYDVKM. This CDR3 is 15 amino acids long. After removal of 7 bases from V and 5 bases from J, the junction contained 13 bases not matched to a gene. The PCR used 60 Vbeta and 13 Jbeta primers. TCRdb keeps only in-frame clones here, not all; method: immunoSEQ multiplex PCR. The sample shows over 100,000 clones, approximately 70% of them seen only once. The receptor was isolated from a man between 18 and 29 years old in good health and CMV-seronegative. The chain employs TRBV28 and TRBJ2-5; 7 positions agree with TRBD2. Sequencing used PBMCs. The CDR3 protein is CASTAGGSLRETQYF. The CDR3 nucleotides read TGTGCCAGCACAGCGGGCGGGAGCCTTAGGGAGACCCAGTACTTC.